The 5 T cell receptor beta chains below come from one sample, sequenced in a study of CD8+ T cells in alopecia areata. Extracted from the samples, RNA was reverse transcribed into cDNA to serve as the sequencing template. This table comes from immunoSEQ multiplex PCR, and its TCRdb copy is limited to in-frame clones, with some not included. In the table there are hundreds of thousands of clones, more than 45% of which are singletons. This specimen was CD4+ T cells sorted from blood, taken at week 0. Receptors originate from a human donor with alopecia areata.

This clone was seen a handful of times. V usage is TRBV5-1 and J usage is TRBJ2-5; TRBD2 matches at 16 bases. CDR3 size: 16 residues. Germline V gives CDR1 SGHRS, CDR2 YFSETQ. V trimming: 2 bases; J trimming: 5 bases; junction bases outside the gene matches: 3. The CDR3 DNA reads TGCGCCAGCAGCTTACCGGGACTAGCGGGAGGGGAGACCCAGTACTTC. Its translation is CASSLPGLAGGETQYF. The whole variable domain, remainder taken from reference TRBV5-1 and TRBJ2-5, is KAGVTQTPRYLIKTRGQQVTLSCSPISGHRSVSWYQQTPGQGLQFLFEYFSETQRNKGNFPGRFSGRQFSNSRSEMNVSTLELGDSALYLCASSLPGLAGGETQYFGPGTRLLVL.

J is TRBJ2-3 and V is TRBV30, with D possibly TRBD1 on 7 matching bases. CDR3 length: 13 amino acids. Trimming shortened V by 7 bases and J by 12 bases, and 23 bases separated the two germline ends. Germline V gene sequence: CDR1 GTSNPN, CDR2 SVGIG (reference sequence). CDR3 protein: CASRPSTGEVQYF. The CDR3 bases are TGTGCCTCGCGACCCTCAACAGGGGAGGTTCAGTATTTT.

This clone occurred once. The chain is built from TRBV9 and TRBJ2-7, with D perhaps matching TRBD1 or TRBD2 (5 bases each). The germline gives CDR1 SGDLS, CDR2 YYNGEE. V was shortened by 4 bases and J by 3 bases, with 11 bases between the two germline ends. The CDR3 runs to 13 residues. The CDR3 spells CASSLGPLYEQYF. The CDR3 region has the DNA TGTGCCAGCAGCCTGGGACCCCTCTACGAGCAGTACTTC.

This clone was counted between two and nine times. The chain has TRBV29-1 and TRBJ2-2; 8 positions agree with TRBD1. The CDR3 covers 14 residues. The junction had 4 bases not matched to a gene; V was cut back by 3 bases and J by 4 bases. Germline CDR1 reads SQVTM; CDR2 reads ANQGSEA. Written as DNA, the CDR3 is TGCAGCGTTGACGAGACAGGGGCCACCGGGGAGCTGTTTTTT. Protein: CSVDETGATGELFF.

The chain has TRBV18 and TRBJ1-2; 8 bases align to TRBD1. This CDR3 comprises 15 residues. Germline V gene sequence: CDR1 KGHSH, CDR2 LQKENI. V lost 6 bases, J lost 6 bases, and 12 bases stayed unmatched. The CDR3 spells CASSRDRGEVDGYTF. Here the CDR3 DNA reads TGTGCCAGCTCCAGAGACAGGGGAGAGGTGGATGGCTACACCTTC.